This TCR beta chain derives from a study of blood T cell repertoires in COVID-19. Looking at the study overall: Acute and convalescent COVID-19 specimens originated in the United States, Italy and Spain.

Generated by immunoSEQ multiplex PCR, the TCRdb table keeps only in-frame clones and is missing some. The sample lists 88,000 or so clones, roughly 80% seen once, with about a quarter in the top ten. The CDR3 is 14 amino acids. V was clipped by 2 bases and J by 7 bases; unmatched bases: 5. Germline V gene data show CDR1 as SGHRS and CDR2 as YFSETQ. The sequenced material came from peripheral blood. The chain carries TRBV5-1 and TRBJ2-1; 8 positions agree with TRBD2. The TCR comes from a human donor in a cohort sampled during active COVID-19. The CDR3 sequence: CASSLREGPNEQFF. Here the CDR3 DNA reads TGCGCCAGCAGCTTACGGGAGGGCCCGAATGAGCAGTTCTTC. The whole variable domain, filled in from reference TRBV5-1 and TRBJ2-1, reads KAGVTQTPRYLIKTRGQQVTLSCSPISGHRSVSWYQQTPGQGLQFLFEYFSETQRNKGNFPGRFSGRQFSNSRSEMNVSTLELGDSALYLCASSLREGPNEQFFGPGTRLTVL.